Below are 4 T cell receptor beta chains sequenced from a single sample in a study of blood T cell repertoires in COVID-19. TCRdb's table, derived via immunoSEQ multiplex PCR, lists solely in-frame clones and lacks some. The sample carries some 240,000 clones, roughly 89% recorded once. Sequencing was done on a sample of peripheral blood. All receptors come from a woman in her forties who had recovered from COVID-19.

The chain couples TRBV19 to TRBJ2-3, with TRBD2 as a possible D gene (5 bases). There are 13 residues in the CDR3. Deletions cut 5 bases from V and 4 bases from J, with 10 bases between. Germline CDR1 LNHDA, CDR2 SQIVND (reference sequence). As DNA, the CDR3 is TGTGCCAGTAGTTTCCCAGCGGCAGATACGCAGTATTTT. Protein product: CASSFPAADTQYF.

The gene calls are TRBV7-2 and TRBJ1-2, with D perhaps matching TRBD1 (6 bases). The CDR3 totals 15 residues. Germline V gene lookup returns CDR1 SGHTA and CDR2 FQGNSA. V was pared by 4 bases and J by 5 bases, with 17 bases between. The CDR3 region has the DNA TGTGCCAGCAGCTCTGTTCCGGGACACATATATGGCTACACCTTC. Residues: CASSSVPGHIYGYTF.

V gene TRBV10-3 combines with J gene TRBJ2-5, with a tentative D call TRBD1 (6 bases). The germline gives CDR1 ENHRY, CDR2 SYGVKD. The CDR3 has 15 residues. V was shortened by 0 bases and J by 2 bases, with 10 bases between the two germline ends. CDR3: CAISESGTQQETQYF. The CDR3 region has the DNA TGTGCCATCAGTGAGTCAGGGACACAGCAAGAGACCCAGTACTTC.

The CDR3, as DNA: TGTGCCAGCAGCCCCCGGGACAGGAACACTGAAGCTTTCTTT. Translating it yields CASSPRDRNTEAFF. The chain uses TRBV11-3 and TRBJ1-1; 7 bases line up with TRBD1. CDR1 is SGHNT, CDR2 YENEEA, per germline. This CDR3 region has 14 residues. The V and J ends lost 5 bases and 1 base, in that order; junction bases with no gene match: 4.